Each of the 25 T cell receptor beta chains below was sequenced from the same sample in a study of T cells after yellow fever vaccination. TCRdb reprocessed the 5' RACE reads via MiXCR and lists one record per CDR3 protein. The top ten hold 51% of the sample, which has about 12,000 distinct CDR3 sequences, 4.5% to 6% seen once. Material: PBMCs, either bulk or a sorted T-cell subset (CD4+, CD8+, memory, or dextramer-sorted; not recorded which), obtained 45 days after the yellow fever booster vaccination. These TCRs come from a young man who received the YFV17D yellow fever vaccine.

This clonotype was seen repeatedly, ten times or more. This chain uses TRBV11-2 with TRBJ2-7; 7 bases agree with TRBD2. This CDR3 is 15 amino acids long. Germline values: CDR1 SGHAT, CDR2 FQNNGV. Losses at the gene ends were 4 bases for V and 7 bases for J; bases not matched to a gene: 13. The CDR3 nucleotides read TGTGCCAGCAGCTCCTACGGGGGGTCCCTTGGAGAGCAGTACTTC. Translated, it gives CASSSYGGSLGEQYF.

The gene calls are TRBV29-1 and TRBJ2-6, with unresolved D. The CDR3 extends over 14 amino acids. Germline V gene data show CDR1 as SQVTM and CDR2 as ANQGSEA. Between the trimmed V and J ends, which lost 4 bases and 1 base, there was a span of 8 bases. The CDR3 nucleotides are TGCAGCGTTGGATCGGGTTCTGGGGCCAACGTCCTGACTTTC. This encodes CSVGSGSGANVLTF.

This clonotype was found many times. The V call is TRBV7-2, the J call TRBJ2-7; 8 positions match TRBD1. The length of the CDR3 is 14 residues. CDR1 and CDR2 from the germline V gene are SGHTA and FQGNSA. Losses at the gene ends were 4 bases for V and 1 base for J; bases not matched to a gene: 3. CDR3 sequence: CASSSGTGSYEQYF. CDR3 DNA: TGTGCCAGCAGCTCCGGGACAGGTTCCTACGAGCAGTACTTC. Full variable domain (missing parts from reference TRBV7-2 and TRBJ2-7): GAGVSQSPSNKVTEKGKDVELRCDPISGHTALYWYRQSLGQGLEFLIYFQGNSAPDKSGLPSDRFSAERTGGSVSTLTIQRTQQEDSAVYLCASSSGTGSYEQYFGPGTRLTVT.

The table lists this clonotype with many counts. The rearrangement links TRBV7-2 to TRBJ2-3, with D hard to call. The V and J ends lost 2 bases and 2 bases respectively, with 11 bases between them. The CDR3 runs 15 residues. The germline CDR1 and CDR2 sequences are SGHTA and FQGNSA. The CDR3 sequence is CASSLSHPLTDTQYF. The CDR3 DNA reads TGTGCCAGCAGCTTATCACATCCCCTCACAGATACGCAGTATTTT.

This clonotype was recorded at least ten times. The rearrangement links TRBV20-1 to TRBJ2-5, with D unclear. Trimming pared 4 bases from V and 4 bases from J, leaving 4 bases between. Germline V gene lookup returns CDR1 DFQATT and CDR2 SNEGSKA (reference sequence). This CDR3 is built from 10 residues. In DNA, the CDR3 is TGCAGTGCTAAGCGAGAGACCCAGTACTTC. Amino acids: CSAKRETQYF.

Many counts were recorded for this clonotype. The rearrangement uses TRBV12-3 or TRBV12-4 and TRBJ2-7, with TRBD2 matching 9 bases. The CDR3 has 14 amino acids. Trimming took 6 bases from V and 2 from J; bases not matched to a gene: 5. The CDR3 DNA reads as TGTGCCAGCAGCCCGGGACTAGCAGCCTACGAGCAGTACTTC. Amino acid sequence: CASSPGLAAYEQYF.

This clonotype was observed many times. V usage is TRBV27 and J usage is TRBJ1-5, with TRBD1 matching over 10 bases. The CDR3 consists of 14 residues. V shed 6 bases, J shed 5 bases, and the junction held 4 bases outside the gene matches. CDR1 is MNHEY, CDR2 SMNVEV, per germline (reference sequence). For the CDR3, the DNA is TGTGCCAGCAGCATAGGGACAGGGGATCAGCCCCAGCATTTT. This gives the protein CASSIGTGDQPQHF.

Many counts were recorded for this clonotype. The chain carries TRBV21-1 and TRBJ2-1; TRBD2, as called in the table, went unchecked against the DNA. TRBV21-1 is designated a pseudogene. This CDR3 is built from 19 residues. The CDR3 DNA reads TGTGCCAGCAGCCCAAATGGTAGCGGGAGGGGGGTCTCCTACAATGAGCAGTTCTTC. Translation gives CASSPNGSGRGVSYNEQFF.

This clonotype was seen at least ten times. This chain uses TRBV29-1 with TRBJ2-1, with 9 bases fitting TRBD2. This CDR3 comprises 16 residues. The ends lost 2 bases at V and 1 base at J; junction bases unmatched: 6. Germline V gene data show CDR1 as SQVTM and CDR2 as ANQGSEA. Written as DNA, the CDR3 is TGCAGCGTTGAATATCCAAGCGGGAGGTCCTACAATGAGCAGTTCTTC. The encoded protein is CSVEYPSGRSYNEQFF.

At least ten counts were recorded for this clonotype. The rearrangement joins TRBV7-9 to TRBJ2-1; 12 nucleotides align to TRBD2. Trimming removed 2 bases from V and 14 bases from J; junction bases left unmatched: 4. The CDR3 totals 13 residues. Germline CDR1 is SEHNR and CDR2 is FQNEAQ (reference sequence). This CDR3 is CASSLLAGGPEFF. The DNA for the CDR3 is TGTGCCAGCAGCTTACTAGCGGGAGGGCCAGAGTTCTTC.

This clonotype was observed at least ten times. The chain is built from TRBV13 and TRBJ2-3, with unresolved D. The CDR3 totals 16 residues. CDR1 is PRHDT and CDR2 is FYEKMQ in the germline V gene (reference sequence). Trimming stripped 5 bases from V and 6 bases from J, with 21 bases between. The DNA of the CDR3 is TGTGCCAGCAGCCAAGAATCACTCCTCCGCTGGGATACGCAGTATTTT. Translated, it gives CASSQESLLRWDTQYF.

This clonotype came up many times. The rearrangement joins TRBV30 to TRBJ2-3, with D possibly TRBD2 on 6 matching bases. Looked up from germline, CDR1 is GTSNPN and CDR2 is SVGIG (reference sequence). Trimming removed 2 bases from V and 1 base from J, with 13 bases in between. This CDR3 contains 15 residues. The CDR3 loop is CAWSPGLGRTDTQYF. CDR3 DNA: TGTGCCTGGAGTCCGGGACTCGGACGCACAGATACGCAGTATTTT.

This clonotype was counted many times. This chain joins TRBV10-1 and TRBJ2-3; D remains unclear. V was pared by 6 bases and J by 2 bases, with 9 bases between. The CDR3 is made up of 13 amino acids. Germline V gives CDR1 WNHNN, CDR2 SYGVQD (reference sequence). CDR3 in DNA: TGCGCCAGCAGGGCGGCTTCCACAGATACGCAGTATTTT. This sequence encodes CASRAASTDTQYF.

At least ten counts were recorded for this clonotype. The rearrangement uses TRBV6-5 and TRBJ2-1, with 8 positions matching TRBD2. The CDR3 has 16 amino acids. Germline V gene data show CDR1 as MNHEY and CDR2 as SVGAGI. The V and J ends lost 6 bases and 3 bases, in that order; junction bases with no gene match: 10. The CDR3 sequence: CASRLQGTRGYNEQFF. The CDR3 DNA sequence: TGTGCCAGCAGGCTGCAGGGGACTAGGGGCTACAATGAGCAGTTCTTC.

There are many counts of this clonotype. The V and J genes are TRBV24-1 and TRBJ2-1, with a tentative D call TRBD1 (5 bases). The ends were cut back, 2 bases at V and 12 bases at J, with 22 bases in the middle. CDR1 and CDR2 (germline): KGHDR, SFDVKD. This CDR3 spans 16 amino acids. The CDR3 loop reads CATSDSKGMPPLGQFF. The CDR3 bases are TGTGCCACCAGTGATTCAAAGGGGATGCCCCCCCTGGGGCAGTTCTTC.

This clonotype was seen ten or more times. J is TRBJ2-1 and V is TRBV27, with 7 positions matching TRBD1. V lost 6 bases to trimming and J lost 4 bases; unmatched junction nucleotides: 9. The CDR3 runs 15 residues. The germline V gene encodes CDR1 MNHEY and CDR2 SMNVEV (reference sequence). The CDR3 DNA is TGTGCCAGCAGCATAACCGGGACAGTTTACAATGAGCAGTTCTTC. Its protein is CASSITGTVYNEQFF.

This clonotype was counted only a few times. The CDR3: CASSSPPGQGFRAGRGETQYF. The DNA for the CDR3 is TGTGCCAGCAGCTCCCCTCCGGGACAGGGGTTCCGAGCGGGCCGGGGGGAGACCCAGTACTTC. This chain joins TRBV5-5 and TRBJ2-5; TRBD1 matches at 10 bases. This CDR3 has 21 amino acids. The junction had 25 bases not matched to a gene; V was cut back by 3 bases and J by 5 bases. Germline CDR1 is SGHKS and CDR2 is YYEKEE (reference sequence).

In this sample, this clonotype turned up many times. The chain has TRBV19 and TRBJ2-5; 12 nucleotides match TRBD1. Looked up from germline, CDR1 is LNHDA and CDR2 is SQIVND (reference sequence). V trimming: 6 bases; J trimming: 5 bases; junction bases outside the gene matches: 7. This CDR3 has 15 residues. In DNA form, the CDR3 reads TGTGCCAGTAGGATCACGGGACAGGGGGCTGAGACCCAGTACTTC. Encoded protein: CASRITGQGAETQYF.

Ten or more counts support this clonotype. V gene TRBV7-2 combines with J gene TRBJ2-1; the D is unclear. The CDR3 has 11 residues. CDR1 is SGHTA, CDR2 FQGNSA, per germline. V shed 6 bases and J shed 10 bases, with 10 bases lying between them. CDR3 DNA sequence: TGTGCCAGCAGGCTAGAGTACGAGCAGTTCTTC. This codes for CASRLEYEQFF.

V gene TRBV7-6 combines with J gene TRBJ1-1; D not resolved. Trimming took off 5 bases at V and 14 bases at J, with 15 bases between the two ends. Germline CDR1 and CDR2: SGHVS and FNYEAQ. The CDR3 has 11 amino acids. The CDR3 nucleotides are TGTGCCAGCAGCCAACATGGGCGAGCATTCTTT. It specifies CASSQHGRAFF.

The chain is built from TRBV10-3 and TRBJ2-1, with TRBD2 as a possible D gene (5 bases). Looked up from germline, CDR1 is ENHRY and CDR2 is SYGVKD. This CDR3 region has 12 residues. Trimming removed 8 bases from V and 4 bases from J, with 9 bases in between. Here the CDR3 reads CAISSIYNEQFF. The CDR3 nucleotides read TGTGCCATCTCTAGCATTTACAATGAGCAGTTCTTC.

This clonotype was picked up many times. The rearrangement uses TRBV20-1 and TRBJ1-3, with 12 bases fitting TRBD1. The CDR3 loop spans 15 amino acids. The germline CDR1 and CDR2 sequences are DFQATT and SNEGSKA (reference sequence). V shed 1 base and J 3 bases; nucleotides not matched to a gene: 1. The CDR3 spells CSARGDRGLGNTIYF. The CDR3 DNA reads as TGCAGTGCTAGAGGGGACAGGGGGCTTGGAAACACCATATATTTT.

This clonotype was seen many times. This chain joins TRBV9 and TRBJ2-4; 9 positions match TRBD1. The CDR3 loop spans 16 amino acids. Germline CDR1 is SGDLS and CDR2 is YYNGEE. V was clipped by 3 bases and J by 0 bases; unmatched bases: 4. The CDR3 DNA reads TGTGCCAGCAGCGGCGGACAGGGGCTAGCCAAAAACATTCAGTACTTC. Translation gives CASSGGQGLAKNIQYF.

Points on this clonotype: A much larger clone differs by one base, so this may be a read error. Here the CDR3 reads CASSGGISGANVLSF. DNA for the CDR3: TGTGCCAGCTCAGGGGGGATCTCTGGGGCCAACGTCCTGTCTTTC. The chain links TRBV18 to TRBJ2-6; a weak D match, TRBD2 (6 bases). This CDR3 has 15 amino acids. CDR1 and CDR2 (germline): KGHSH, LQKENI.

The sample holds many counts of this clonotype. The CDR3 region is CASSPYRTGLGEKLFF. CDR3 DNA: TGTGCCAGCAGCCCATATCGGACAGGGCTGGGTGAAAAACTGTTTTTT. The chain is built from TRBV7-2 and TRBJ1-4; TRBD1 aligns across 8 bases. Germline lookup yields CDR1 SGHTA and CDR2 FQGNSA. CDR3 length: 16 residues. The junction had 12 bases not matched to a gene; V was cut back by 5 bases and J by 7 bases.